This T cell receptor beta chain was sequenced during a study of blood T cells in healthy people across ages. The authors ran a second PCR of 7 to 11 cycles using a sample-barcoded 5' primer and a J-beta primer mix. A tag from a template-switch adaptor with 12 random nucleotides marked each cDNA molecule. In TCRdb, the 5' RACE reads were re-called with MiXCR into one record per CDR3 protein. The data hold roughly 860,000 distinct CDR3 sequences, with approximately 65% observed a single time. Regarding this clonotype: No antigen is known for it.

Regarding the study as a whole: Per million T cells, TCR beta diversity dropped about linearly as age rose.

Sequencing was done on a sample of blood. The origin of this receptor is a man aged 25-40 years in good health.

In DNA, the CDR3 is TGTGCCAGCAGCTTTGGGGCGGGGGGGCTTTCGAGCTCCTACAATGAGCAGTTCTTC. Translation gives CASSFGAGGLSSSYNEQFF. The chain recombines TRBV7-2 with TRBJ2-1; TRBD2 matches at 9 bases. V shed 3 bases, J shed 0 bases, and the junction held 12 bases outside the gene matches. This CDR3 contains 19 residues. Germline CDR1 reads SGHTA; CDR2 reads FQGNSA.